The 2 T cell receptor beta chains listed next were all sequenced from one sample in a study of T cells expressing NK-cell markers. TCRdb reworked the 5' RACE reads into one entry per CDR3 protein, no DNA. Recorded here are about 550,000 distinct CDR3 sequences; the top ten clones represent 3% to 4.5%. The specimen sequenced was blood T cells: a sorted CD56 or NKG2C T cell subset, CD4+ or CD8+ T cells, or bulk PBMC T cells (not recorded which). The receptors were sampled from a man younger than 30 in good health.

V gene TRBV6-1 combines with J gene TRBJ2-7; the D call from TCRdb, TRBD2, cannot be confirmed without DNA. There are 15 residues in the CDR3. Per the germline V gene, CDR1 is MNHNS and CDR2 is SASEGT. CDR3 sequence reads: CASSASGLSSYEQYF.

The chain uses TRBV12-3 or TRBV12-4 and TRBJ1-2; absent DNA, TCRdb's TRBD1 call cannot be checked. This CDR3 spans 14 amino acids. CDR3 residues: CASSLYRVLDGYTF.